This T cell receptor beta chain was captured by sequencing in a study of shared clonotypes between healthy human individuals. Regarding the study as a whole: Genetic and exposure-history diversity was limited by the small donor number.

The count of this clone is one. Its specificity is not known. The data were produced by immunoSEQ multiplex PCR, yet TCRdb's version contains in-frame clones alone and is incomplete. The data contain about half a million clones, around 75% of them singletons. Sequenced input: PBMCs. This TCR came from a woman aged 35 to 49 in good health. Some clones in this sample may be carry-over from other donors' samples.

The CDR3 sequence is CASSVAGGGSANEQFF. CDR3 in DNA: TGTGCCAGCAGCGTAGCTGGGGGAGGGTCGGCCAATGAGCAGTTCTTC. The chain is built from TRBV9 and TRBJ2-1; the match to TRBD2 covers 7 bases. The CDR3 is 16 amino acids. Germline V lookup: CDR1 SGDLS, CDR2 YYNGEE. J was trimmed by 6 bases and V by 0 bases; bases with no gene match: 9.